Sequencing of this TCR beta chain was carried out in a study of T cell repertoires in cytomegalovirus infection. As for the study in general: Recently identified HLA-C-restricted CMV epitopes were among the peptides used. From public TCR beta signatures came an indication of both CMV infection and matching HLA type.

Concerning this clonotype: The antigen remains undetermined.

TCRdb processed the reads anew with MiXCR; each CDR3 protein has one entry. The sample includes fewer than 1,000,000 distinct CDR3 sequences, more than 25% of them seen just once. Study results and caveats: Carriers of CMV plus the relevant HLA were identified by cumulative public TCR beta family frequency. The response measured ex vivo was dominated by TCR beta clonotypes (HLA-C-restricted and CMV-specific).

Here the sequenced sample was cultured CD8+ T cells from PBMCs, taken from culture after CMV antigen stimulation. The clonotype originates from a human donor in good health (CMV status not recorded). Some clones in this sample may be carry-over from other donors' samples.

Here the CDR3 reads CASRGDQGDQPQHF. The CDR3 nucleotides are TGTGCCAGCAGGGGGGACCAGGGGGATCAGCCCCAGCATTTT. V is TRBV6-6 and J is TRBJ1-5; TRBD1 agrees at 7 bases. The CDR3 is 14 residues long. CDR1 and CDR2 from the germline V gene are MNHNY and SVGAGI (reference sequence). With V trimmed by 6 bases and J by 5 bases, 7 bases remained unmatched.